These 20 T cell receptor beta chains share one sample of origin, sequenced in a study of blood T cell repertoires in COVID-19. Libraries were prepared by immunoSEQ multiplex PCR; TCRdb keeps only in-frame clonotypes and omits some of them. The data hold around 250,000 clones, with around 86% observed a single time. The sample was peripheral blood. These receptors were obtained from a young woman with active or convalescent COVID-19.

The rearrangement joins TRBV2 to TRBJ1-5, with D unresolved. Trimming removed 3 bases at V and 7 bases at J, with 16 bases between. The CDR3 has 15 residues. CDR1 and CDR2 (germline): SNHLY, FYNNEI. This CDR3 is CASSEPGSLGQPQHF. DNA for the CDR3: TGTGCCAGCAGTGAGCCCGGGTCCCTCGGCCAGCCCCAGCATTTT.

The genes are TRBV19 and TRBJ2-6; TRBD1 agrees at 11 bases. The CDR3 has 15 residues. Looked up from germline, CDR1 is LNHDA and CDR2 is SQIVND (reference sequence). V lost 8 bases, J lost 2 bases, and 2 bases stayed unmatched. The CDR3 DNA is TGTGCCAGTTGGGACAGGGGGGCTGGGGCCAACGTCCTGACTTTC. It translates to CASWDRGAGANVLTF.

The chain carries TRBV15 and TRBJ1-2, with D hard to call. CDR1 and CDR2 from the germline V gene are LNHNV and YYDKDF (reference sequence). The CDR3 totals 14 residues. V was clipped by 0 bases and J by 8 bases, with 13 bases between them. The CDR3 reads CATSREPGSWGYTF. CDR3 sequence (DNA): TGTGCCACCAGCAGAGAGCCAGGTTCGTGGGGCTACACCTTC.

This chain joins TRBV18 and TRBJ2-3; 7 bases align to TRBD2. Germline assignment: CDR1 KGHSH and CDR2 LQKENI. V lost 5 bases, J lost 2 bases, and 1 base stayed unmatched. The CDR3 totals 13 residues. As DNA, the CDR3 is TGTGCCAGCTCAGGACTAGTCACAGATACGCAGTATTTT. Protein: CASSGLVTDTQYF.

V gene TRBV23-1 combines with J gene TRBJ1-2; 10 bases are a match to TRBD1. TRBV23-1 is given ORF status, its function remaining uncertain. J lost 7 bases, V lost 0 bases, and 8 bases had no gene match. The CDR3 length is 16 residues. CDR3 sequence (DNA): TGCGCCAGCAGTCAATCTTTCGGGACAGGGGTATTTGGCTACACCTTC. Translating gives CASSQSFGTGVFGYTF.

The chain has TRBV5-5 and TRBJ2-1; 8 bases map to TRBD2. This CDR3 is 16 amino acids long. The junction had 12 bases not matched to a gene; V was cut back by 5 bases and J by 5 bases. Germline-derived CDR1 and CDR2 are SGHKS and YYEKEE (reference sequence). The CDR3 coding sequence is TGTGCCAGCAGGTTTGCGGGACTAGGGGGGAACAATGAGCAGTTCTTC. Its translation: CASRFAGLGGNNEQFF.

The CDR3 DNA is TGTGCCAGCAGCTTAGTTGCGGCTAGCGGGGGCCAAGAGACCCAGTACTTC. Translation: CASSLVAASGGQETQYF. The V and J genes are TRBV11-2 and TRBJ2-5, with TRBD2 identical over 10 bases. Trimming removed 1 base from V and 1 base from J; junction bases left unmatched: 6. There are 17 residues in the CDR3. CDR1 and CDR2 (germline): SGHAT, FQNNGV.

This clone has a handful of counts. The genes are TRBV5-4 and TRBJ2-7, with D possibly matching TRBD1 (6 bases). From germline, CDR1 is SGHNT and CDR2 YYREEE (reference sequence). This CDR3 region has 18 residues. V lost 5 bases and J lost 1, with 25 bases in between. This CDR3 reads CASSLLLIRDTESYEQYF. The CDR3 region has the DNA TGTGCCAGCAGTCTCCTCCTAATCCGGGACACGGAGTCCTACGAGCAGTACTTC.

This chain joins TRBV5-5 and TRBJ2-5; 8 nucleotides match TRBD1. Germline V gene data show CDR1 as SGHKS and CDR2 as YYEKEE (reference sequence). The CDR3 loop spans 14 amino acids. The junction had 11 bases not matched to a gene; V was cut back by 4 bases and J by 9 bases. The CDR3 DNA reads TGTGCCAGCAGCCCCGGGACAGGTCAGCGAGCCCAGTACTTC. Translating gives CASSPGTGQRAQYF.

This clone appeared a single time. The chain is built from TRBV6-5 and TRBJ1-4, with D unresolved. With 6 bases removed from V and 4 bases from J, the gap between germline ends came to 12 bases. Germline V lookup: CDR1 MNHEY, CDR2 SVGAGI. This CDR3 comprises 14 residues. This chain's CDR3 is CASSPSHSNEKLFF. Written as DNA, the CDR3 is TGTGCCAGCAGCCCGTCCCATAGTAATGAAAAACTGTTTTTT.

This clone appeared a single time. This rearrangement joins TRBV4-1 to TRBJ2-5; 10 bases line up with TRBD2. Germline CDR1 reads MGHRA; CDR2 reads YSYEKL. The CDR3 is made up of 17 amino acids. After removal of 0 bases from V and 4 bases from J, the junction contained 8 bases not matched to a gene. The CDR3 sequence: CASSQEGASGGPETQYF. The CDR3 coding sequence is TGCGCCAGCAGCCAAGAGGGGGCTAGCGGGGGTCCAGAGACCCAGTACTTC.

The chain joins TRBV28 to TRBJ1-1, with TRBD1 matching 7 bases. The CDR3 has 12 amino acids. In germline, CDR1 is MDHEN, CDR2 SYDVKM. V lost 6 bases and J lost 4; bases outside the gene matches: 2. The DNA for the CDR3 is TGTGCCAGCAGCCGACAGGGCACTGAAGCTTTCTTT. Amino acid sequence: CASSRQGTEAFF.

This chain joins TRBV7-6 and TRBJ2-5; possible D gene TRBD1, 5 bases. Germline CDR1 SGHVS, CDR2 FNYEAQ. V lost 5 bases, J lost 4 bases, and 23 bases lay in between. The length of the CDR3 is 17 residues. CDR3 residues: CASSPQVPTGQGETQYF. The CDR3 nucleotides are TGTGCCAGCAGCCCACAAGTCCCCACCGGACAAGGAGAGACCCAGTACTTC.

This chain uses TRBV20-1 with TRBJ2-1; possible D gene TRBD2, 6 bases. The V gene's germline CDR1 is DFQATT and CDR2 SNEGSKA (reference sequence). Trimming stripped 3 bases from V and 11 bases from J, with 23 bases between. CDR3 length equals 15 residues. The CDR3 bases are TGCAGTGCTAGTGGAGGGGACCCCGGGGGTGAGAAGCAGTTCTTC. Protein: CSASGGDPGGEKQFF.

The rearrangement links TRBV9 to TRBJ2-3; D is ambiguous. The V end was cut by 4 bases, the J end by 2 bases, with 20 bases between. Germline CDR1 SGDLS, CDR2 YYNGEE. The CDR3 is 17 amino acids. The CDR3 nucleotides are TGTGCCAGCAGCCCCTATCCGAGGAAAAGAATCACAGATACGCAGTATTTT. Translating it yields CASSPYPRKRITDTQYF.

This clone was observed a few times. The CDR3 sequence is CASSFGVGEQYF. In DNA, the CDR3 is TGTGCCAGCAGTTTCGGGGTAGGCGAGCAGTACTTC. The V gene is TRBV28, the J gene TRBJ2-7, with D perhaps TRBD2 (5 bases). Germline CDR1 reads MDHEN; CDR2 reads SYDVKM. Trimming stripped 3 bases from V and 6 bases from J, with 9 bases between. The CDR3 covers 12 residues.

The rearrangement links TRBV10-3 to TRBJ2-2; 9 bases align to TRBD2. Germline loops: CDR1 ENHRY, CDR2 SYGVKD. V was pared by 3 bases and J by 6 bases, with 11 bases of the junction left unmatched. This CDR3 is 17 amino acids long. As DNA, the CDR3 is TGTGCCATCAGTGACCTAGAGGGACTAGCTGGCTCCGGGGAGCTGTTTTTT. Residues: CAISDLEGLAGSGELFF.

As DNA, the CDR3 is TGTGCCAGCAGCGTAGTTGCAGACCGCGGCACCGGGGAGCTGTTTTTT. This codes for CASSVVADRGTGELFF. The V and J genes are TRBV9 and TRBJ2-2; D ambiguous. Germline CDR1 reads SGDLS; CDR2 reads YYNGEE. V was clipped by 0 bases and J by 4 bases, with 13 bases between them. The CDR3 extends over 16 amino acids.

V and J are TRBV4-3 and TRBJ1-5; D not certain. The CDR3 is 18 amino acids. In germline, CDR1 is LGHNA, CDR2 YSLEER. The V and J ends lost 0 bases and 4 bases respectively, with 19 bases between them. The CDR3 region is CASSQEARGPLGNQPQHF. CDR3 nucleotides: TGCGCCAGCAGCCAAGAAGCCCGCGGGCCGCTGGGGAATCAGCCCCAGCATTTT.

The chain joins TRBV3-1 (or the pseudogene TRBV3-2) to TRBJ1-6; D might be TRBD1 (5 bases). V was pared by 5 bases and J by 0 bases, with 17 bases between. CDR1 LGHDT and CDR2 YNNKEL come from the germline V gene (reference sequence). This CDR3 is 18 amino acids long. CDR3: CASSRAEGLGSYNSPLHF. Written as DNA, the CDR3 is TGTGCCAGCAGCAGGGCGGAGGGGCTCGGCTCCTATAATTCACCCCTCCACTTT.